These 23 T cell receptor beta chains were all obtained from the same sample, sequenced in a study of T-cell memory formation after mild COVID-19. TCRdb passed the 5' RACE reads through MiXCR, listing each CDR3 protein once. The table shows hundreds of thousands of distinct CDR3 sequences, with 8% to 9% occurring only once. Sequenced: PBMCs or a T cell subset sorted from them (not recorded which). These receptors originate from a man aged 18 to 35 who had mild COVID-19 (a few samples of this study predate the infection). Cell type and time point are not known.

This clonotype showed up just a few times. The genes are TRBV5-1 and TRBJ2-7; 10 bases agree with TRBD1. This CDR3 contains 17 residues. In germline, CDR1 is SGHRS, CDR2 YFSETQ. Trimming cost V 1 base and J 2 bases; bases outside gene matches: 9. CDR3 protein: CASSLNPGQGIPYEQYV. The CDR3 region has the DNA TGCGCCAGCAGCTTGAATCCGGGACAGGGGATCCCCTACGAGCAGTACGTC.

This clonotype was seen at least ten times. The gene calls are TRBV18 and TRBJ2-5, with a weak D call TRBD2 (5 bases). The V and J ends lost 6 bases and 0 bases respectively, with 8 bases between them. This CDR3 region has 13 residues. CDR1 is KGHSH and CDR2 is LQKENI in the germline V gene. The CDR3, as DNA: TGTGCCAGCTCGCCGGGGTACCAAGAGACCCAGTACTTC. Its protein product is CASSPGYQETQYF.

V gene TRBV4-3 combines with J gene TRBJ1-1, with D possibly matching TRBD1 (5 bases). V was clipped by 0 bases and J by 1 base, with 15 bases between them. Germline CDR1 LGHNA, CDR2 YSLEER. There are 17 residues in the CDR3. The CDR3 DNA is TGCGCCAGCAGCCAAGAACCCGGGGGACGGTCGAACACTGAAGCTTTCTTT. Translated: CASSQEPGGRSNTEAFF.

This clonotype came up a few times. The chain couples TRBV11-2 to TRBJ1-5; D is uncertain. Germline V gene sequence: CDR1 SGHAT, CDR2 FQNNGV. The CDR3 is made up of 12 amino acids. CDR3 in DNA: TGTGCGACCCCCGGGTTGTGTCAGCCCCAGCATTTT. Its protein is CATPGLCQPQHF.

This chain uses TRBV7-9 with TRBJ1-4, with 9 bases fitting TRBD1. CDR1 and CDR2 (germline): SEHNR, FQNEAQ (reference sequence). The CDR3 is made up of 14 amino acids. J was trimmed by 8 bases and V by 5 bases; bases with no gene match: 6. The CDR3 DNA is TGTGCCAGCAGCGTCGGGACAGGGAACGAAAAACTGTTTTTT. Protein: CASSVGTGNEKLFF.

There are many counts of this clonotype. V usage is TRBV7-2 and J usage is TRBJ2-7; TRBD2 is a possible D gene (6 bases). Trimming stripped 2 bases from V and 7 bases from J, with 15 bases between. The CDR3 has 14 residues. The germline V gene has CDR1 SGHTA and CDR2 FQGNSA. DNA of the CDR3: TGTGCCAGCAGCTTACCCCTCCCCCGGGGGGAGCAGTACTTC. It codes for CASSLPLPRGEQYF.

This clonotype has only a few counts. This rearrangement joins TRBV11-2 to TRBJ2-1; D gene unclear. This CDR3 spans 15 amino acids. Germline V gene sequence: CDR1 SGHAT, CDR2 FQNNGV. V was trimmed by 4 bases and J by 2 bases, leaving 12 bases between them. CDR3 coding DNA: TGTGCCAGCAGCTCGACCACTACCCCCTACAATGAGCAGTTCTTC. The encoded protein is CASSSTTTPYNEQFF.

This sequence joins TRBV12-3 or TRBV12-4 and TRBJ1-1; D is undetermined. The ends were cut back, 3 bases at V and 6 bases at J, with 20 bases in the middle. The CDR3 loop spans 16 amino acids. The CDR3 nucleotides are TGTGCCAGCAGTTTCCGGCTCGGCAGCCGGGGTGCTGAAGCTTTCTTT. Its protein product is CASSFRLGSRGAEAFF.

This clonotype was detected a few times. The J gene is TRBJ2-2, the V gene TRBV4-2; 7 nucleotides line up with TRBD2. The CDR3 runs 16 residues. From germline, CDR1 is LGHNA and CDR2 YNFKEQ. Unmatched junction bases numbered 9, after V lost 4 bases and J lost 4 bases. The CDR3 sequence: CASSPHPGEGTGELFF. CDR3 nucleotide sequence: TGTGCCAGCAGCCCCCACCCCGGGGAGGGCACCGGGGAGCTGTTTTTT.

This clonotype was seen many times. This chain connects TRBV3-1 to TRBJ2-5; weak D call: TRBD2 (5 bases). Germline CDR1 LGHDT, CDR2 YNNKEL (reference sequence). The CDR3 length is 14 residues. Trimming left V 4 bases short and J 5 bases short, with 14 bases between. In nucleotides, the CDR3 is TGTGCCAGCAGCCTCGATGGTAGGAGGGAGACCCAGTACTTC. Translating it yields CASSLDGRRETQYF.

The J gene is TRBJ2-7, the V gene TRBV5-6; D remains unclear. The CDR3 has 12 amino acids. CDR1 and CDR2 from the germline V gene are SGHDT and YYEEEE. The V end lost 1 base, the J end lost 1 base, and 3 bases lay between the germline ends. Written as DNA, the CDR3 is TGTGCCAGCAGCTTGCTGTCCTACGAGCAGTACGTC. As protein: CASSLLSYEQYV.

This clonotype was observed a few times. This chain links TRBV7-2 with TRBJ1-5, with 7 positions matching TRBD1. CDR1 is SGHTA and CDR2 is FQGNSA in the germline V gene. The V segment lost 0 bases and the J segment 7 bases; nucleotides outside the gene matches: 12. The CDR3 spans 17 residues. Here the CDR3 reads CASSLASGGGFRQPQHF. DNA for the CDR3: TGTGCCAGCAGCTTAGCGTCAGGAGGGGGCTTTAGGCAGCCCCAGCATTTT.

The chain joins TRBV9 to TRBJ2-1; no clear D. V shed 1 base and J shed 9 bases, with 17 bases lying between them. Germline lookup yields CDR1 SGDLS and CDR2 YYNGEE. The CDR3 is 15 amino acids. The CDR3 loop reads CASSVPLVGSGEQFF. The CDR3 region has the DNA TGTGCCAGCAGCGTACCCTTGGTTGGTTCTGGTGAGCAGTTCTTC.

V and J are TRBV7-9 and TRBJ2-5, with 8 bases lining up with TRBD2. The CDR3 loop spans 16 amino acids. From germline, CDR1 is SEHNR and CDR2 FQNEAQ (reference sequence). V was pared by 5 bases and J by 4 bases, with 12 bases of the junction left unmatched. As DNA, the CDR3 is TGTGCCAGCAGCCGACGTACCGGGGGGGCCGGAGAGACCCAGTACTTC. Its translation is CASSRRTGGAGETQYF.

This clonotype has a count of ten or more. The chain uses TRBV7-3 and TRBJ1-1; D is ambiguous. CDR3 size: 13 residues. With 3 bases removed from V and 1 base from J, the gap between germline ends came to 6 bases. Germline V gives CDR1 SGHTA, CDR2 FQGTGA. CDR3 nucleotide sequence: TGTGCCAGCAGCTTGGGCACGAACACTGAAGCTTTCTTT. Amino acid sequence: CASSLGTNTEAFF.

This sequence joins TRBV6-5 and TRBJ1-6, with no clear D. The CDR3 is 15 amino acids. Trimming took 6 bases from V and 11 from J, leaving 20 bases between them. Germline values: CDR1 MNHEY, CDR2 SVGAGI. The CDR3 reads CASSNREHQGAPLHF. CDR3 nucleotide sequence: TGTGCCAGCAGCAATAGGGAGCACCAAGGAGCACCCCTCCACTTT.

The table lists this clonotype with many counts. J is TRBJ1-3 and V is TRBV6-6, with D perhaps TRBD1 (6 bases). Germline V gene lookup returns CDR1 MNHNY and CDR2 SVGAGI (reference sequence). CDR3 length: 17 amino acids. V shed 0 bases and J shed 0 bases, with 12 bases lying between them. The CDR3 nucleotides read TGTGCCAGCAGTTACTCGGGGGGCGGGAGCTCTGGAAACACCATATATTTT. The encoded protein is CASSYSGGGSSGNTIYF.

The V gene is TRBV28, the J gene TRBJ2-3, with 7 bases identical to TRBD1. This CDR3 is 15 amino acids long. Trimming took 6 bases from V and 3 from J; bases not matched to a gene: 9. Germline CDR1 MDHEN, CDR2 SYDVKM. Here the CDR3 DNA reads TGTGCCAGCAGCCCTACAGGGGCTGGGACAGATACGCAGTATTTT. This gives the protein CASSPTGAGTDTQYF.

V usage is TRBV6-5 and J usage is TRBJ2-7, with D tentatively TRBD1 (6 bases). The germline V gene has CDR1 MNHEY and CDR2 SVGAGI. The CDR3 spans 14 residues. V lost 6 bases, J lost 3 bases, and 15 bases lay in between. CDR3 region: CASSPGQRSYEQYV. The CDR3 DNA follows: TGTGCCAGCAGCCCCGGACAGAGAAGCTACGAGCAGTACGTC.

The chain recombines TRBV7-2 with TRBJ2-5; tentatively, D is TRBD2 (6 bases). V was clipped by 2 bases and J by 2 bases, with 12 bases between them. The germline CDR1 and CDR2 sequences are SGHTA and FQGNSA. This CDR3 comprises 15 residues. The CDR3 sequence: CASSLNSGGQETQYF. DNA of the CDR3: TGTGCCAGCAGCTTAAATTCCGGGGGACAAGAGACCCAGTACTTC.

In its sample, this clonotype was seen a few times. The chain employs TRBV10-3 and TRBJ2-7, with 12 bases lining up with TRBD1. V shed 6 bases and J 2 bases; nucleotides not matched to a gene: 2. CDR1 and CDR2 (germline): ENHRY, SYGVKD. CDR3 length: 14 residues. The CDR3 sequence: CAIRGTGGPYEQYF. DNA for the CDR3: TGTGCCATCAGAGGGACAGGGGGCCCCTACGAGCAGTACTTC.

This clonotype was recorded many times. This chain joins TRBV5-1 and TRBJ1-1; D uncertain. Trimming took 3 bases from V and 2 from J, leaving 8 bases between them. The CDR3 runs 13 residues. CDR1 and CDR2 (germline): SGHRS, YFSETQ. CDR3 in amino acids: CASSSSPNTEAFF. CDR3 nucleotide sequence: TGCGCCAGCAGCTCCTCACCTAACACTGAAGCTTTCTTT.

The rearrangement uses TRBV7-2 and TRBJ2-5; D is tentatively TRBD1 or TRBD2 (5 bases each). V lost 7 bases to trimming and J lost 4 bases, with 16 bases between them. CDR1 is SGHTA and CDR2 is FQGNSA in the germline V gene. The CDR3 spans 14 residues. The CDR3, as DNA: TGTGCCAGCACCCCCCTCCCCGGGACAGAGACCCAGTACTTC. The encoded protein is CASTPLPGTETQYF.